What follows is one T cell receptor beta chain and its context. What it binds is unknown. These data are taken from a study of graft-versus-host responses after intestinal transplantation. Study as a whole: Each recipient received a multivisceral, liver-intestinal, or isolated intestinal graft. Findings and limits, study-wide: Individuals carrying graft-donor T cell macrochimerism showed high graft-versus-host to host-versus-graft clonal ratios in allografts.

Clones were read by immunoSEQ multiplex PCR, and TCRdb kept only the in-frame ones, dropping some. The sample records approximately 54,000 clones, around 84% being singletons. The sequencing used unstimulated CD4+ T cells sorted from spleen or lymph node cells, collected before transplant. The clonotype originates from a human donor who was the organ donor for an intestinal transplant.

DNA of the CDR3: TGTGCCAGCAGCTTAGTGGTACAGGAGCTGTTTTTT. Its protein product is CASSLVVQELFF. The chain combines TRBV11-2 with TRBJ2-2; D is ambiguous. Germline CDR1 and CDR2: SGHAT and FQNNGV. The CDR3 spans 12 residues. V lost 1 base, J lost 10 bases, and 7 bases lay in between.